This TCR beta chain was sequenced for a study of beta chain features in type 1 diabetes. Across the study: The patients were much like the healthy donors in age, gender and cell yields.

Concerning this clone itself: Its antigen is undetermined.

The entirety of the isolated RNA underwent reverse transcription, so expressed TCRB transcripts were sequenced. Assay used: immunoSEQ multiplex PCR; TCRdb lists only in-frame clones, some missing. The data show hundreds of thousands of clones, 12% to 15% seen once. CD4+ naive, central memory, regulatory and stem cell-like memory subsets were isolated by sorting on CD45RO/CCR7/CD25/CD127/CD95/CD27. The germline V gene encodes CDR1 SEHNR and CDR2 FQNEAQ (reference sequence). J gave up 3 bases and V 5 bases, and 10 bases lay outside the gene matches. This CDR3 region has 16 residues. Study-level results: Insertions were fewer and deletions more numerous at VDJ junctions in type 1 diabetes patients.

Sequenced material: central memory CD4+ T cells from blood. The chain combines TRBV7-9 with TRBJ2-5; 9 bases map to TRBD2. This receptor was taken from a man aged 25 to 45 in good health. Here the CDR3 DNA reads TGTGCCAGCAGCCCCGCGGGAGGGCGGATTAAAGAGACCCAGTACTTC. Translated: CASSPAGGRIKETQYF.